Presented here are 9 T cell receptor beta chains from one specimen sequenced in a study of T-cell memory formation after mild COVID-19. TCRdb passed the 5' RACE reads through MiXCR, listing each CDR3 protein once. The sample yields 170,000 or so distinct CDR3 sequences, 20% to 25% seen once. The sequenced material came from PBMCs or a T cell subset sorted from them (not recorded which). These receptors all come from an adult woman who had mild COVID-19 (a few samples of this study predate the infection). Cell type and time point are not known.

In this sample, this clonotype turned up a few times. The gene calls are TRBV7-9 and TRBJ1-2; possible D gene TRBD1, 6 bases. Germline V gene data show CDR1 as SEHNR and CDR2 as FQNEAQ (reference sequence). The CDR3 covers 15 residues. V was trimmed by 7 bases and J by 3 bases, leaving 18 bases between them. CDR3 sequence (DNA): TGTGCCAGCACCGCCGCAGGGGTTGGGGACTATGGCTACACCTTC. Translating it yields CASTAAGVGDYGYTF.

The chain employs TRBV2 and TRBJ1-1, with D hard to call. The CDR3 is made up of 15 amino acids. Looked up from germline, CDR1 is SNHLY and CDR2 is FYNNEI. V gave up 4 bases and J gave up 0 bases, with 12 bases separating them. This chain's CDR3 is CASSGVGSMNTEAFF. In DNA, the CDR3 is TGTGCCAGCAGTGGAGTGGGGTCAATGAACACTGAAGCTTTCTTT.

This clonotype was seen more than once but under ten times. The rearrangement links TRBV20-1 to TRBJ1-3, with D tentatively TRBD1 (6 bases). Trimming took off 4 bases at V and 4 bases at J, with 17 bases between the two ends. The CDR3 extends over 15 amino acids. The germline CDR1 and CDR2 sequences are DFQATT and SNEGSKA (reference sequence). DNA for the CDR3: TGCAGTGCTAATCCCATCCGGGGGACAGGAAACACCATATATTTT. Translated, it gives CSANPIRGTGNTIYF.

In this sample, this clonotype turned up a few times. The gene calls are TRBV20-1 and TRBJ2-7, with 11 bases fitting TRBD2. The CDR3 is 17 amino acids. The ends lost 3 bases at V and 4 bases at J; junction bases unmatched: 14. CDR1 is DFQATT, CDR2 SNEGSKA, per germline (reference sequence). CDR3 coding DNA: TGCAGTGCTAGGCAACTAGCGGGAGAGATGCATGAATACGAGCAGTACTTC. Protein sequence: CSARQLAGEMHEYEQYF.

The chain is built from TRBV7-7 and TRBJ2-1, with 13 bases lining up with TRBD2. CDR3 size: 16 residues. The V gene end was trimmed by 5 bases and the J gene end by 3 bases; junction bases not matched to a gene: 4. The germline gives CDR1 SSHAT, CDR2 FNYEAQ (reference sequence). CDR3 sequence reads: CASSRGLAGNYNEQFF. The CDR3 DNA sequence: TGTGCCAGCAGCCGGGGACTAGCGGGGAACTACAATGAGCAGTTCTTC.

The chain combines TRBV29-1 with TRBJ1-6; unclear D gene. V dropped 4 bases and J dropped 6 bases, with 19 bases sitting between them. Per germline, CDR1 SQVTM and CDR2 ANQGSEA. This CDR3 is 16 amino acids long. CDR3: CSVAKPGSRGNSPLHF. CDR3 bases: TGCAGCGTTGCTAAACCCGGGTCTCGGGGTAATTCACCCCTCCACTTT.

V gene TRBV29-1 combines with J gene TRBJ2-1; 7 positions match TRBD2. Losses at the gene ends were 7 bases for V and 7 bases for J; bases not matched to a gene: 7. The CDR3 covers 12 residues. The germline V gene encodes CDR1 SQVTM and CDR2 ANQGSEA. CDR3 amino acids: CSARGLENEQFF. The CDR3 bases are TGCAGCGCCAGAGGACTAGAGAATGAGCAGTTCTTC.

This clonotype was picked up a small number of times. The chain combines TRBV5-1 with TRBJ2-3, with 7 bases lining up with TRBD2. The CDR3 is made up of 15 amino acids. The V and J ends lost 4 bases and 3 bases, in that order; junction bases with no gene match: 8. Looked up from germline, CDR1 is SGHRS and CDR2 is YFSETQ. CDR3 loop: CASSTGLDRTDTQYF. The CDR3 bases are TGCGCCAGCAGCACCGGACTAGATCGGACAGATACGCAGTATTTT.

This clonotype was detected ten times or more. CDR3 region: CSARELAGRPGKNEQFF. The CDR3 DNA reads TGCAGTGCTAGAGAGCTAGCGGGACGCCCGGGAAAGAATGAGCAGTTCTTC. The V gene is TRBV20-1, the J gene TRBJ2-1; 9 bases are a match to TRBD2. The CDR3 runs to 17 residues. Per the germline V gene, CDR1 is DFQATT and CDR2 is SNEGSKA (reference sequence). V was clipped by 0 bases and J by 7 bases; unmatched bases: 13.